This T cell receptor (beta chain) derives from a study of patients with pleural tuberculosis (dated by TCRdb to the mid-2010s). This clonotype was seen repeatedly, ten times or more. Its antigen is unknown. Base qualities are not at hand, and no much larger clone is one base apart. TCRdb names Illumina Genome Analyzer IIx as the instrument used. TCRdb's own reprocessing of the public reads used fastp at Q25 and MiXCR and kept productive beta chains. All rows with the same CDR3 protein become a single entry with the most common DNA and genes. The sample has just under 30,000 distinct CDR3 sequences on record, 18% of them singletons. Of the sample, 3.5% falls within the top ten clones. The CDR3, cysteine through phenylalanine, is 14 amino acids long. Only CDR3 DNA remains: 42 bases, in frame from the first base. The germline V gene sets CDR1 to MDHEN and CDR2 to SYDVKM. Between the V and J ends, shortened by 4 bases and 1 base respectively, the junction contains 10 bases.

The sequencing input was peripheral blood. The V and J segments used are TRBV28 and TRBJ1-2; TRBD1 might be the D gene, on 6 matching bases. This clonotype was sampled from a human donor with pleural tuberculosis. The DNA sequence follows: TGTGCCAGCAGTTCAGGGGAGCTTAACTATGGCTACACCTTC. This yields the protein CASSSGELNYGYTF.